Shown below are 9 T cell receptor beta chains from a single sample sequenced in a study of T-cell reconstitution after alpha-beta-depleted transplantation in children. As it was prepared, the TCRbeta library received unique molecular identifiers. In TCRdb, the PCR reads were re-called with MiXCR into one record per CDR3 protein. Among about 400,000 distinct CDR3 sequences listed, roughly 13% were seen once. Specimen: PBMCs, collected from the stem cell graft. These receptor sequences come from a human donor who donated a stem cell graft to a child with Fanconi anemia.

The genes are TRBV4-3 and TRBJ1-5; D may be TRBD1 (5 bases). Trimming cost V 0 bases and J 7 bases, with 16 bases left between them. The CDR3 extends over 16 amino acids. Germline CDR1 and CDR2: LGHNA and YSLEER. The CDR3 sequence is CASSQDLGTRRQPQHF. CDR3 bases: TGCGCCAGCAGCCAAGATCTCGGGACCCGGCGACAGCCCCAGCATTTT.

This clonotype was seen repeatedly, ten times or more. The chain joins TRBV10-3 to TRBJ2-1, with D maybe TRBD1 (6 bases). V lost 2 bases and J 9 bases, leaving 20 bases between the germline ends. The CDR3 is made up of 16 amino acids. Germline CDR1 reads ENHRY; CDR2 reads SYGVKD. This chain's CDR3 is CAISEQGPTTSTEQFF. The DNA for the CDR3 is TGTGCCATCAGTGAGCAGGGGCCCACTACCTCAACTGAGCAGTTCTTC.

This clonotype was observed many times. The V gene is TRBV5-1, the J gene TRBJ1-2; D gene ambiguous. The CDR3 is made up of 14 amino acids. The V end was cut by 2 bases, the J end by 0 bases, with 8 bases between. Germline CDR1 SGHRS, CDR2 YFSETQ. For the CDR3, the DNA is TGCGCCAGCAGCTTTTCAGGAACTAACTATGGCTACACCTTC. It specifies CASSFSGTNYGYTF.

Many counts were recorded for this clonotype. The CDR3 loop is CSAYSGEGISYNEQFF. CDR3 sequence (DNA): TGCAGTGCTTATAGCGGGGAGGGGATCTCCTACAATGAGCAGTTCTTC. This rearrangement joins TRBV20-1 to TRBJ2-1, with 8 bases fitting TRBD2. V shed 5 bases, J shed 0 bases, and the junction held 9 bases outside the gene matches. Germline V gene data show CDR1 as DFQATT and CDR2 as SNEGSKA (reference sequence). The CDR3 contains 16 residues.

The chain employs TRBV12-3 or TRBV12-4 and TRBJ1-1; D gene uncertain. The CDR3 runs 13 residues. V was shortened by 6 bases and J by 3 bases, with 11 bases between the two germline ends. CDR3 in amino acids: CASSLSLHTEAFF. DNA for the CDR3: TGTGCCAGCAGCCTTAGTCTCCACACTGAAGCTTTCTTT.

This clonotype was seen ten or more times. This chain's CDR3 is CASSLGTADNEQFF. The CDR3 bases are TGCGCCAGCAGCTTAGGGACAGCGGACAATGAGCAGTTCTTC. The J gene is TRBJ2-1, the V gene TRBV5-1; 7 bases are shared with TRBD1. Unmatched junction bases numbered 4, after V lost 2 bases and J lost 5 bases. The CDR3 contains 14 residues. CDR1 is SGHRS and CDR2 is YFSETQ in the germline V gene.

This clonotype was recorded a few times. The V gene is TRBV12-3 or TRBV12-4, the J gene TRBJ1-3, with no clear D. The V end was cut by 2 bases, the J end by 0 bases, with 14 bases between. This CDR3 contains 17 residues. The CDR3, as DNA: TGTGCCAGCAGTTTACTTGGCAGTTCCTCCTCTGGAAACACCATATATTTT. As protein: CASSLLGSSSSGNTIYF.

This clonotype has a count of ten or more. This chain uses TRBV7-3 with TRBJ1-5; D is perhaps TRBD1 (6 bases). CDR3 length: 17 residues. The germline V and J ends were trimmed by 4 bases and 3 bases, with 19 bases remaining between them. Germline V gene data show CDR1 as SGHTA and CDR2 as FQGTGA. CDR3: CASSSPPGERDNQPQHF. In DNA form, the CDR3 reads TGTGCCAGCAGCTCCCCACCAGGGGAGAGGGACAATCAGCCCCAGCATTTT.

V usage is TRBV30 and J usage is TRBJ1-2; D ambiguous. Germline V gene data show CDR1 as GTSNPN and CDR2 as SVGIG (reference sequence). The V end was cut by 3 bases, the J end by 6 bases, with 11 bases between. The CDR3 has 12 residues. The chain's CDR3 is CAWRLLANGYTF. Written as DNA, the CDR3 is TGTGCCTGGAGGTTACTGGCAAATGGCTACACCTTC.